A few counts support the clone carrying this T cell receptor (beta chain). The germline V gene encodes CDR1 SQVTM and CDR2 ANQGSEA. This CDR3 comprises 11 residues. V was cut by 7 bases and J by 4 bases, with 10 bases left in between. TCRdb's table, derived via immunoSEQ multiplex PCR, lists solely in-frame clones and lacks some. This sample has 120,000 to 150,000 clones; 91% occur once, and the top ten carry about 3%. This entry is derived from a study of control samples from healthy donors and cancer patients. Sequenced material: blood. The source of this sequence is a young man in good health. The chain has TRBV29-1 and TRBJ1-2; the D is unclear. CDR3 residues: CSALDGYGYTF. The CDR3 coding sequence is TGCAGCGCCCTGGACGGCTATGGCTACACCTTC.